This T cell receptor beta chain is drawn from a study of blood T cell repertoires in COVID-19. Authors' analysis steps: Estimation of nucleated cell counts relied on the amplification of reference gene primers. Libraries were prepared by immunoSEQ multiplex PCR; TCRdb keeps only in-frame clonotypes and omits some of them. The V and J calls and the clone size are those of that table, but D and trimming were determined from the DNA. The sample lists 200,000 to 250,000 clones, 85% to 90% occurring once. Per the germline V gene, CDR1 is GTSNPN and CDR2 is SVGIG (reference sequence). The CDR3 sequence is 14 residues long. J gave up 8 bases and V 2 bases, and 11 bases lay outside the gene matches.

The chain employs TRBV30 and TRBJ2-5; TRBD1 matches at 7 bases. The sequenced sample was peripheral blood. The clonotype comes from an elderly man with acute or convalescent COVID-19. CDR3 amino acids: CAWSHVGRGRTQYF. CDR3 DNA sequence: TGTGCCTGGAGTCACGTGGGCAGGGGGAGAACCCAGTACTTC.